The clone carrying this TCR beta chain was seen a single time. Authors' data handling: From reference gene primer amplification, estimates of nucleated cell counts were derived. Assay used: immunoSEQ multiplex PCR; TCRdb lists only in-frame clones, some missing. V, J and clone size are those of that table, while D and trimming were read from the DNA. The table lists more than 200,000 clones, 85% to 90% of them singletons, with roughly 5.6% in the top ten. This specimen belongs to a study of blood T cell repertoires in COVID-19. Background on the study: From the United States, Italy and Spain came samples of acute and convalescent COVID-19. T cells, B-cell-depleted T cells, or PBMCs provided the cDNA or gDNA that served as material.

The CDR3 totals 14 residues. CDR1 is SGHNT and CDR2 is YYREEE in the germline V gene (reference sequence). Trimming stripped 1 base from V and 5 bases from J, with 9 bases between. The genes are TRBV5-4 and TRBJ2-2, with TRBD1 as a possible D gene (6 bases). The sequenced sample was peripheral blood. The receptor comes from a woman in her fifties or sixties with COVID-19, enrolled during active disease. The CDR3, as DNA: TGTGCCAGCAGCTTGCCCCAGGGGACCGGGGAGCTGTTTTTT. Amino acid sequence: CASSLPQGTGELFF.